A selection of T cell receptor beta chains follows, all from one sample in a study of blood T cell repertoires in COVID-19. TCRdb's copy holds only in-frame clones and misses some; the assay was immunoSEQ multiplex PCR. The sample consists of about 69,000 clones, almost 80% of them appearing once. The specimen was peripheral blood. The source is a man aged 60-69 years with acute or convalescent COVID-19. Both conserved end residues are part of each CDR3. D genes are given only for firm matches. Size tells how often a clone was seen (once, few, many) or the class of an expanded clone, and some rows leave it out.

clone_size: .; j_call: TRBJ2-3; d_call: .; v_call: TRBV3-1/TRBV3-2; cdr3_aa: CASSQFIADTQYF; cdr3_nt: TGTGCCAGCAGCCAATTTATTGCAGATACGCAGTATTTT
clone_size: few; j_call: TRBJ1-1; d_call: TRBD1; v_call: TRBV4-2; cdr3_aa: CASSRNTGTGGSGTEAFF; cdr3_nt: TGTGCCAGCAGCCGAAACACCGGGACAGGGGGCTCCGGGACTGAAGCTTTCTTT
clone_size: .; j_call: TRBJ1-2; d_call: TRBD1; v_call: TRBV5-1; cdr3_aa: CASSLATGQSYGYTF; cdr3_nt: TGCGCCAGCAGCTTGGCTACGGGACAGTCCTATGGCTACACCTTC
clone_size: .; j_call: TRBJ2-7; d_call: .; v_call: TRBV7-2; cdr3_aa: CASNPVAGQYEQYF; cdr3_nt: TGTGCCAGCAACCCCGTGGCAGGGCAATACGAGCAGTACTTC
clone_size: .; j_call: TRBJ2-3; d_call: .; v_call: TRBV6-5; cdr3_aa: CASSHKGDTQYF; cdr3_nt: TGTGCCAGCAGCCACAAGGGGGATACGCAGTATTTT
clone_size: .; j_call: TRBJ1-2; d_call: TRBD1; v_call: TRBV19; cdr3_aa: CASSYRQGGGYTF; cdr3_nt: TGTGCCAGTAGTTATCGACAGGGAGGAGGCTACACCTTC
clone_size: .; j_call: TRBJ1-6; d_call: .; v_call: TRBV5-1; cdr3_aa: CASSAKLGASSYNSPLHF; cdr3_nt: TGCGCCAGCAGCGCCAAGCTTGGGGCGAGCTCCTATAATTCACCCCTCCACTTT
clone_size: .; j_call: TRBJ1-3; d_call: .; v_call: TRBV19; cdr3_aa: CASSIAGFSGNTIYF; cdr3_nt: TGTGCCAGTAGTATCGCGGGATTCTCTGGAAACACCATATATTTT
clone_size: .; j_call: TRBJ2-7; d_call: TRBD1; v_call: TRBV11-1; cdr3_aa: CASSLNRGSYEQYF; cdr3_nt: TGTGCCAGCAGCCTAAACAGGGGATCCTACGAGCAGTACTTC
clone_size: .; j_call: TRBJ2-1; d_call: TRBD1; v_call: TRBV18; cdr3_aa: CASSLDRDKFF; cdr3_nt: TGTGCCAGCTCGCTCGACAGGGATAAGTTCTTC
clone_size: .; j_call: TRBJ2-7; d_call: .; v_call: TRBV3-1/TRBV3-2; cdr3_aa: CASSQMLTYEQYF; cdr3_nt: TGTGCCAGCAGCCAAATGCTAACCTACGAGCAGTACTTC